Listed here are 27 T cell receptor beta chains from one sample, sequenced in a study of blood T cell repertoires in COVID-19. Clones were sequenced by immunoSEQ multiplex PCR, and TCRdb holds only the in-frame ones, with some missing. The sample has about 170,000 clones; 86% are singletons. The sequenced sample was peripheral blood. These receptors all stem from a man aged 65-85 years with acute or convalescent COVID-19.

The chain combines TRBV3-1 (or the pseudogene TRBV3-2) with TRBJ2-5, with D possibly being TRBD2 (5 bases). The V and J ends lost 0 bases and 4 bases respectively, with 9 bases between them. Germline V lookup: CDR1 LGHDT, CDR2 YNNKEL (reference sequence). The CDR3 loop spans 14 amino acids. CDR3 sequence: CASSQEARGETQYF. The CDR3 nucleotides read TGTGCCAGCAGCCAAGAAGCCCGGGGAGAGACCCAGTACTTC.

This chain's CDR3 is CASSFTVNTGELFF. DNA of the CDR3: TGCGCCAGCAGCTTTACGGTGAACACCGGGGAGCTGTTTTTT. V usage is TRBV5-1 and J usage is TRBJ2-2; no reliable D call. Germline CDR1 reads SGHRS; CDR2 reads YFSETQ. The CDR3 loop spans 14 amino acids. V gave up 2 bases and J gave up 1 base, with 6 bases separating them.

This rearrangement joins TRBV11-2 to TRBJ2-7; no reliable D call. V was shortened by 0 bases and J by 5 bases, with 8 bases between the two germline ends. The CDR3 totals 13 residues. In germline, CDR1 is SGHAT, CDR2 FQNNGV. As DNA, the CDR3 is TGTGCCAGCAGCTTAGATCCCCGTGACGAGCAGTACTTC. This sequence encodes CASSLDPRDEQYF.

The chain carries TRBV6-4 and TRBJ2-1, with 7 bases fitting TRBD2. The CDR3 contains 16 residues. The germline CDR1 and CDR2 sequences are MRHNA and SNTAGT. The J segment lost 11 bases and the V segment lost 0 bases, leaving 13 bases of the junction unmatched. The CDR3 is CASSDSGLADFGKQFF. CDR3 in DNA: TGTGCCAGCAGTGACTCAGGGCTAGCGGACTTTGGGAAGCAGTTCTTC.

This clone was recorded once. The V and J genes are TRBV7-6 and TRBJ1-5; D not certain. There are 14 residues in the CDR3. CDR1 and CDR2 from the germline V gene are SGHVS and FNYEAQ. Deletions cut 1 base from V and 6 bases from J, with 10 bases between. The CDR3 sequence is CASSLGLAGQPQHF. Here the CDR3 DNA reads TGTGCCAGCAGCTTAGGCCTAGCAGGTCAGCCCCAGCATTTT.

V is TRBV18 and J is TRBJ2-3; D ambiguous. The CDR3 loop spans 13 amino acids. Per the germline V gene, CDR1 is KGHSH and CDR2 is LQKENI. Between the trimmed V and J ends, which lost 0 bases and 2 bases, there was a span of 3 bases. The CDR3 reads CASSPPVTDTQYF. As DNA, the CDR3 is TGTGCCAGCTCACCACCCGTCACAGATACGCAGTATTTT.

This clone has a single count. The CDR3, as DNA: TGTGCCAGCACCCTGGCGGGGGACGGAAACACCATATATTTT. Encoded protein: CASTLAGDGNTIYF. The genes are TRBV6-5 and TRBJ1-3; D may be TRBD1 (5 bases). The CDR3 runs to 14 residues. The ends were cut back, 7 bases at V and 4 bases at J, with 14 bases in the middle. Per germline, CDR1 MNHEY and CDR2 SVGAGI.

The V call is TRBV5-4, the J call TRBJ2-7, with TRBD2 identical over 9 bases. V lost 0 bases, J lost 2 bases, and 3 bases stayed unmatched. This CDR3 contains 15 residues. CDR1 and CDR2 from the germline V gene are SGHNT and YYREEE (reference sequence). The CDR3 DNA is TGTGCCAGCAGCTTGGGGCTAGCGGGGACCTACGAGCAGTACTTC. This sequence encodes CASSLGLAGTYEQYF. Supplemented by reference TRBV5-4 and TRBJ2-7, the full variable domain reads ETGVTQSPTHLIKTRGQQVTLRCSSQSGHNTVSWYQQALGQGPQFIFQYYREEENGRGNFPPRFSGLQFPNYSSELNVNALELDDSALYLCASSLGLAGTYEQYFGPGTRLTVT.

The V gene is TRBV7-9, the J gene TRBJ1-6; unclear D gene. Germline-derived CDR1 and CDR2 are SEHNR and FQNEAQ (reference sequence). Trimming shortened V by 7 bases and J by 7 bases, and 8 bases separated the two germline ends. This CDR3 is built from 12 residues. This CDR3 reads CASNKLNSPLHF. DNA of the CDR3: TGTGCCAGCAACAAACTCAATTCACCCCTCCACTTT.

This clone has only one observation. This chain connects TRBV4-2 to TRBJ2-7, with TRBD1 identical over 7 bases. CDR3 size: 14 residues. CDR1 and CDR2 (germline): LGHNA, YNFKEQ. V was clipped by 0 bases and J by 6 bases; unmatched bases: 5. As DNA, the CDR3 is TGTGCCAGCAGCCAAGAAGGGACAGTCCTCGAGCAGTACTTC. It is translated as CASSQEGTVLEQYF.

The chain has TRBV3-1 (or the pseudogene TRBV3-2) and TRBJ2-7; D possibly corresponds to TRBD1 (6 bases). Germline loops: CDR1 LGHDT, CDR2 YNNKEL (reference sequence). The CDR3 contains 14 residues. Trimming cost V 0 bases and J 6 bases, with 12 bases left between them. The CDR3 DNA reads TGTGCCAGCAGCCAAGATACAGGGTTAGCCGAGCAGTACTTC. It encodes CASSQDTGLAEQYF.

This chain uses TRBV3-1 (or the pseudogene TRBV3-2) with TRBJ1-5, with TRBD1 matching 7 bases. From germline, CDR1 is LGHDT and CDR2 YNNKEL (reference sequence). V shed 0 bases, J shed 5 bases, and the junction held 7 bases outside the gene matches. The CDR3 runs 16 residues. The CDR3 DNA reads TGTGCCAGCAGCCAAGAAGCCGCCGGGACAGATCAGCCCCAGCATTTT. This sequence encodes CASSQEAAGTDQPQHF.

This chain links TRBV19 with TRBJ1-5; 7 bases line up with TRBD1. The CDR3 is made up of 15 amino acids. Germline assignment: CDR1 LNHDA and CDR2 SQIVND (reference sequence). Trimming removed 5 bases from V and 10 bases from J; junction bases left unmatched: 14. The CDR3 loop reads CASSFPGSGGLPQHF. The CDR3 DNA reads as TGTGCCAGTAGTTTCCCCGGCTCAGGGGGGCTACCCCAGCATTTT.

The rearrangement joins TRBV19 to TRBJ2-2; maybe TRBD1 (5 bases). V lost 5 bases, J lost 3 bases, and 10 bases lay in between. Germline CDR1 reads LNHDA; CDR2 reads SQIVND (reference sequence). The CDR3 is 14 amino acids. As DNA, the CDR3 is TGTGCCAGTAGTCAGGGCAGGGACACCGGGGAGCTGTTTTTT. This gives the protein CASSQGRDTGELFF.

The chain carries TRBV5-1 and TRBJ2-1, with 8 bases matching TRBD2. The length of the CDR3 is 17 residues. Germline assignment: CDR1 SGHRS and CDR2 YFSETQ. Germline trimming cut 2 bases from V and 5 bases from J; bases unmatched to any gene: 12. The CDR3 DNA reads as TGCGCCAGCAGCTTTACGGCGGGAGGAGGGTCCGACAATGAGCAGTTCTTC. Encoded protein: CASSFTAGGGSDNEQFF.

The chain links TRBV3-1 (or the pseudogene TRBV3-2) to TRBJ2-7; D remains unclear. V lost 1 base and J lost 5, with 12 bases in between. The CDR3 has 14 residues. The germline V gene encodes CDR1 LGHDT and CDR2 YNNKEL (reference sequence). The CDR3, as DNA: TGTGCCAGCAGCCAAGTTGGGCTGGGCGACGAGCAGTACTTC. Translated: CASSQVGLGDEQYF.

The CDR3 nucleotides are TGTGCCATCACCGACAGCCAGAATAATTCACCCCTCCACTTT. It codes for CAITDSQNNSPLHF. The rearrangement joins TRBV10-3 to TRBJ1-6, with a possible D match to TRBD1 (5 bases). This CDR3 is built from 14 residues. Trimming pared 7 bases from V and 5 bases from J, leaving 12 bases between. CDR1 is ENHRY and CDR2 is SYGVKD in the germline V gene.

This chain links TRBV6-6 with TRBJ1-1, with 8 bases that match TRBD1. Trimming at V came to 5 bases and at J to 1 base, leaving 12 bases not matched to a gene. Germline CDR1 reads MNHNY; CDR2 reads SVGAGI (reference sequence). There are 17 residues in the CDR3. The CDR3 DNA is TGTGCCAGCAGTCCGACAGGGGCAACGGGGCGGAACACTGAAGCTTTCTTT. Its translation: CASSPTGATGRNTEAFF.

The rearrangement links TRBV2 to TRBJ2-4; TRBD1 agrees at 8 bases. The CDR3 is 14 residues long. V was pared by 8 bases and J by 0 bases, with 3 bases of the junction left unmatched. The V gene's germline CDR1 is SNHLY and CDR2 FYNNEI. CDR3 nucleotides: TGTGCCAGCCAGGGGGCAGGAGCCAAAAACATTCAGTACTTC. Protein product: CASQGAGAKNIQYF.

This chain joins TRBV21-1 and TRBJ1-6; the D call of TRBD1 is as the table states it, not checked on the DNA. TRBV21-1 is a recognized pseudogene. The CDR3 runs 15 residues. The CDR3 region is CASSKKTGADSPLHF. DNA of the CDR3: TGTGCCAGCAGCAAGAAGACAGGGGCAGATTCACCCCTCCACTTT.

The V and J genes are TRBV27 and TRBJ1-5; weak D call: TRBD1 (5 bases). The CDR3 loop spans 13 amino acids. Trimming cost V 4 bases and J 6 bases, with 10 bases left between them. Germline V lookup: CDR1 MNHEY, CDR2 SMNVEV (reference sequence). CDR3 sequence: CASSSSGFQPQHF. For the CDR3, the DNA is TGTGCCAGCAGTTCGTCAGGGTTTCAGCCCCAGCATTTT.

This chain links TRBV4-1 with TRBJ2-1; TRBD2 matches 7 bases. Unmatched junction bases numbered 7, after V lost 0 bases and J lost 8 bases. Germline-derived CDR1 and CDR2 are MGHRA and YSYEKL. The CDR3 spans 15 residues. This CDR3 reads CASSQDGGGPYEQFF. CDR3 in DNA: TGCGCCAGCAGCCAAGACGGGGGAGGGCCCTATGAGCAGTTCTTC.

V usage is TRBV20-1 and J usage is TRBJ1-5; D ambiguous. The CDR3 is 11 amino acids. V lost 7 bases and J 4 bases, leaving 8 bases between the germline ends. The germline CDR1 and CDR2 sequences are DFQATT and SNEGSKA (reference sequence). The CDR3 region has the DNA TGCAGTGTTCGGGGAAATCAGCCCCAGCATTTT. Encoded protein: CSVRGNQPQHF.

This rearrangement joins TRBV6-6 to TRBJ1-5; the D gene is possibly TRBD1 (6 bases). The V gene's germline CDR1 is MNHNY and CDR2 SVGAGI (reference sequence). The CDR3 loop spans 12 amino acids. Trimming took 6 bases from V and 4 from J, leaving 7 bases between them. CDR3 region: CASRQGNQPQHF. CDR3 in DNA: TGTGCCAGCAGACAGGGAAATCAGCCCCAGCATTTT.

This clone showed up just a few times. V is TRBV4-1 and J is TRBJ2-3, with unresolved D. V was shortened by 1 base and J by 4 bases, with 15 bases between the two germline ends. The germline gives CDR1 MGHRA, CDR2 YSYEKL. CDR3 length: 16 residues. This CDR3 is CASSQGTSRGADTQYF. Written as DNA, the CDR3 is TGCGCCAGCAGCCAAGGAACCAGCCGAGGCGCAGATACGCAGTATTTT.

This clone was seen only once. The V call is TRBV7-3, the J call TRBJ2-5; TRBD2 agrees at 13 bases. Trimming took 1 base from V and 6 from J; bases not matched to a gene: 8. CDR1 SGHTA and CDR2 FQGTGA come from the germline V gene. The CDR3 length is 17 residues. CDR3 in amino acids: CASSLRPGTSGAQTQYF. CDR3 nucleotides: TGTGCCAGCAGCTTAAGACCCGGGACTAGCGGGGCACAGACCCAGTACTTC.

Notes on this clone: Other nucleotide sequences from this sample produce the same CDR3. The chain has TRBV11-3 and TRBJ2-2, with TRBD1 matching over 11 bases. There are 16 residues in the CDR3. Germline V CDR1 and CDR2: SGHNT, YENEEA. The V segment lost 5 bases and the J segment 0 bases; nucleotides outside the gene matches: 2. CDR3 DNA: TGTGCCAGCAGCCCGGGACAGGGGGCGAACACCGGGGAGCTGTTTTTT. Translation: CASSPGQGANTGELFF. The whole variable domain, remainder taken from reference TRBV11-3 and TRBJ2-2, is EAGVVQSPRYKIIEKKQPVAFWCNPISGHNTLYWYLQNLGQGPELLIRYENEEAVDDSQLPKDRFSAERLKGVDSTLKIQPAELGDSAVYLCASSPGQGANTGELFFGEGSRLTVL.